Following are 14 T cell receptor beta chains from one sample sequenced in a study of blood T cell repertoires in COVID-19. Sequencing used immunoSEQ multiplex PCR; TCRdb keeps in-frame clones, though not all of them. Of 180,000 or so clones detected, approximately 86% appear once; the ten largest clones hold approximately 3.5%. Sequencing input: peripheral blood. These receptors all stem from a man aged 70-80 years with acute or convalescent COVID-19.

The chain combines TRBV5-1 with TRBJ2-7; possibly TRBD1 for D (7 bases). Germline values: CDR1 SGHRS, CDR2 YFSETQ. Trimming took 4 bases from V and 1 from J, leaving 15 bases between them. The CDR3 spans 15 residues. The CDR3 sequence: CASSARQGGSYEQYF. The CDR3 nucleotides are TGCGCCAGCAGCGCCCGACAGGGAGGTTCCTACGAGCAGTACTTC.

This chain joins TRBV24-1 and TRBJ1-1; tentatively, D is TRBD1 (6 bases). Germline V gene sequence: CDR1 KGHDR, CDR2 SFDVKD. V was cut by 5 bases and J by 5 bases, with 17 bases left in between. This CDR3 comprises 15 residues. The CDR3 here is CATSGPQGGKTEAFF. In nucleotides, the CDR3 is TGTGCCACCAGTGGCCCACAGGGTGGCAAAACTGAAGCTTTCTTT.

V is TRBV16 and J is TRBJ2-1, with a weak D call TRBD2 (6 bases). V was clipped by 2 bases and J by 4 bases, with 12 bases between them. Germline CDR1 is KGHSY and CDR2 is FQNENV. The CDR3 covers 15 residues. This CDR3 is CASSQGAGPYNEQFF. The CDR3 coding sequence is TGTGCCAGCAGCCAAGGGGCGGGGCCGTACAATGAGCAGTTCTTC.

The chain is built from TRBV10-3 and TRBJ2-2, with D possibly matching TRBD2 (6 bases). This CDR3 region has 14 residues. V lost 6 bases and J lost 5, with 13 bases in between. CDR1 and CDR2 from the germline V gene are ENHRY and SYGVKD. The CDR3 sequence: CAISPGGATGELFF. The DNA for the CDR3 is TGTGCCATCAGCCCTGGCGGGGCGACCGGGGAGCTGTTTTTT.

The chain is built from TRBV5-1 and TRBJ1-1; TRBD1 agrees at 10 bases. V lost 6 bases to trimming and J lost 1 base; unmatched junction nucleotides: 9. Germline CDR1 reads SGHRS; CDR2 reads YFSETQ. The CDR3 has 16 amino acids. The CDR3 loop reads CASNRETGGRNTEAFF. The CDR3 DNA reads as TGCGCCAGCAACCGGGAGACAGGGGGCCGGAACACTGAAGCTTTCTTT. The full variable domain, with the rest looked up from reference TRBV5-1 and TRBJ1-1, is KAGVTQTPRYLIKTRGQQVTLSCSPISGHRSVSWYQQTPGQGLQFLFEYFSETQRNKGNFPGRFSGRQFSNSRSEMNVSTLELGDSALYLCASNRETGGRNTEAFFGQGTRLTVV.

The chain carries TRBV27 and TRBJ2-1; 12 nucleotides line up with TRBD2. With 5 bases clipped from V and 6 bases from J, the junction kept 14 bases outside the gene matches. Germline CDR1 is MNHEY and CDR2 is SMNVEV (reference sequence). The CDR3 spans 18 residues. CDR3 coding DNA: TGTGCCAGCAGTCTGCTCCTAGCGGGAGGGCCGGGGGGCAATGAGCAGTTCTTC. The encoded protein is CASSLLLAGGPGGNEQFF.

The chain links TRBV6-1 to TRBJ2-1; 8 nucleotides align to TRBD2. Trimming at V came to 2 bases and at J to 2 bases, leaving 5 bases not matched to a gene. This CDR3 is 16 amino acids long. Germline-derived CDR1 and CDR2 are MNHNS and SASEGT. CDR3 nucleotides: TGTGCCAGCAGTGAAAAGCGGGAGCGAACCTACAATGAGCAGTTCTTC. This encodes CASSEKRERTYNEQFF.

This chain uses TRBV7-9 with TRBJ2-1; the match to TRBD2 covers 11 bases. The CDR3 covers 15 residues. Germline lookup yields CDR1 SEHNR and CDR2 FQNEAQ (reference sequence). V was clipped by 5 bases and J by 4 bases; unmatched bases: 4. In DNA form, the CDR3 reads TGTGCCAGCAGCCTGACTAGCGGGGAGTACAATGAGCAGTTCTTC. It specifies CASSLTSGEYNEQFF. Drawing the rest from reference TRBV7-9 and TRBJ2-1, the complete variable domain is DTGVSQNPRHKITKRGQNVTFRCDPISEHNRLYWYRQTLGQGPEFLTYFQNEAQLEKSRLLSDRFSAERPKGSFSTLEIQRTEQGDSAMYLCASSLTSGEYNEQFFGPGTRLTVL.

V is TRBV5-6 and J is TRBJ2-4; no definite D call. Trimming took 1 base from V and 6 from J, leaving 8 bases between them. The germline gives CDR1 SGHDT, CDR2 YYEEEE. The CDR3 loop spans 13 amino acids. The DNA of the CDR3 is TGTGCCAGCAGCTTGTACAGTGGAAACATTCAGTACTTC. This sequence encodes CASSLYSGNIQYF.

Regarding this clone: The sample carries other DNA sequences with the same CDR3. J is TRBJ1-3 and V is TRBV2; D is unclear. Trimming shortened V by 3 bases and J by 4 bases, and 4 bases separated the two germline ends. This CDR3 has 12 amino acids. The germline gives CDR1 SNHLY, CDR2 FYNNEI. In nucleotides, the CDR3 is TGTGCCAGCAGTGACAGGGGAAACACCATATATTTT. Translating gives CASSDRGNTIYF.

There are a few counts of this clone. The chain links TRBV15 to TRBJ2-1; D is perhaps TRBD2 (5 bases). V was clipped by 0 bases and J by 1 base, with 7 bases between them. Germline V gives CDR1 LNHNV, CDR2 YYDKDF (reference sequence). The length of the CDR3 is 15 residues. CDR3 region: CATSRDGGSYNEQFF. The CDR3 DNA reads TGTGCCACCAGCAGAGATGGCGGGTCCTACAATGAGCAGTTCTTC.

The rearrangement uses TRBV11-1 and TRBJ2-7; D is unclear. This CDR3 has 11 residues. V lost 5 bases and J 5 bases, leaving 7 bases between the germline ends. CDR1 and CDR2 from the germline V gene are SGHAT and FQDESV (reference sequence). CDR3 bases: TGTGCCAGCAGCAGAGGAGACGAGCAGTACTTC. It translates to CASSRGDEQYF.

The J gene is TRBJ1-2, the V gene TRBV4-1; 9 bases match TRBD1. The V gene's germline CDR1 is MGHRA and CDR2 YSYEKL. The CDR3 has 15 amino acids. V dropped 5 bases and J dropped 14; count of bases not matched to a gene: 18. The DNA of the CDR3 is TGCGCCAGCAGCACAGCACCTACGGGACAGGGAGGTGCGACCTTC. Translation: CASSTAPTGQGGATF.

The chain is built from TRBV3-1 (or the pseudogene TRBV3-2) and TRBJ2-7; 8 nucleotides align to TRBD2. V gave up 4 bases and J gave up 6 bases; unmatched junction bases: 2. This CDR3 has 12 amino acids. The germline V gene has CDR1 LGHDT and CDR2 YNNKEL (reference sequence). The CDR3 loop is CASSPGGGEQYF. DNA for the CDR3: TGTGCCAGCAGCCCGGGGGGGGGCGAGCAGTACTTC.